This TCR beta chain is from a study of shared clonotypes between healthy human individuals. Germline V gives CDR1 PRHDT, CDR2 FYEKMQ (reference sequence). This CDR3 is built from 13 residues. V lost 5 bases to trimming and J lost 9 bases; unmatched junction nucleotides: 4. Sequencing was performed with immunoSEQ multiplex PCR; in TCRdb, only in-frame clones are kept and a portion is missing. The data show about 1.5 million clones, with roughly 98% seen just once and about 0.4% held by the top ten. This chain links TRBV13 with TRBJ1-5; 10 bases line up with TRBD1. Sample: naive CD4+ T cells sorted from blood. This sample's subset: CD45RA+ positively selected. The receptor was isolated from a young man in good health. CDR3 loop: CASSTDRGPPQHF. CDR3 nucleotides: TGTGCCAGCAGCACCGACAGGGGGCCGCCCCAGCATTTT.